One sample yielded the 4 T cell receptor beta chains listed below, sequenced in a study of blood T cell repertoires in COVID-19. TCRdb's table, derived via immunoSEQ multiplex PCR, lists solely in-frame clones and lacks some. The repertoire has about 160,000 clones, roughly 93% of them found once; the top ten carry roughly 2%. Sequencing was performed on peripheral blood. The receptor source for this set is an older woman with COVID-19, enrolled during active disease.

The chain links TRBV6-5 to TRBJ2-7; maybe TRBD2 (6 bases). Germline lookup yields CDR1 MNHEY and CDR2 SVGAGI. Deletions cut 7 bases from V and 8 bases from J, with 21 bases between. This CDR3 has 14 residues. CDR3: CASKLTPGGEKQYF. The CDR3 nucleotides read TGTGCCAGCAAACTTACGCCGGGCGGGGAGAAGCAGTACTTC.

CDR3 DNA sequence: TGTGCCAGCAGCATACAGGGGAAGGTCACTGAAGCTTTCTTT. This encodes CASSIQGKVTEAFF. This chain uses TRBV3-1 (or the pseudogene TRBV3-2) with TRBJ1-1; TRBD1 agrees at 7 bases. There are 14 residues in the CDR3. The V gene end was trimmed by 5 bases and the J gene end by 4 bases; junction bases not matched to a gene: 7. Germline loops: CDR1 LGHDT, CDR2 YNNKEL (reference sequence).

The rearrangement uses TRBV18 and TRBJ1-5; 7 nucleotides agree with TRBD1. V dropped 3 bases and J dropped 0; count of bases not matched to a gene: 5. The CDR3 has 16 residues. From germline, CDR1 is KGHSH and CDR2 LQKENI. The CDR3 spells CASSPYRGNSNQPQHF. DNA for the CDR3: TGTGCCAGCTCACCTTACAGGGGAAATAGCAATCAGCCCCAGCATTTT.

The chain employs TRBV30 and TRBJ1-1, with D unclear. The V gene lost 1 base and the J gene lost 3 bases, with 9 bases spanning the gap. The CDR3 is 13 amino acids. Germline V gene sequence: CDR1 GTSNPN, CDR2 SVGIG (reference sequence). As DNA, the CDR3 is TGTGCCTGGAGTGGGGCGCGGGACACTGAAGCTTTCTTT. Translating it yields CAWSGARDTEAFF.